A selection of T cell receptor beta chains follows, all from one sample in a study of T-cell memory formation after mild COVID-19. TCRdb called the 5' RACE reads again in MiXCR, with one record for every CDR3 protein. The repertoire holds about 210,000 distinct CDR3 sequences, with over 9.5% as singletons. Sequencing input: PBMCs or a T cell subset sorted from them (not recorded which). Every receptor here comes from a man between 18 and 29 years old who had mild COVID-19 (a few samples of this study predate the infection). Cell type and time point are not known. The CDR3 runs from the conserved cysteine through the conserved F or W. The D gene is left open where the match is weak. For some rows the clone size is stated as once, few or many, or as a class when expanded; others skip it.

j_call d_call clone_size v_call cdr3_nt cdr3_aa
TRBJ1-1 NA NA TRBV5-1 TGCGCCAGCAGCTTTGCCGGGCTGAACACTGAAGCTTTCTTT CASSFAGLNTEAFF
TRBJ2-1 TRBD2 few TRBV7-6 TGTGCCAGCAGCCGGACCGGGACTAGCGAACGGTATGAGCAGTTCTTC CASSRTGTSERYEQFF
TRBJ1-5 NA NA TRBV27 TGTGCCAGCAGTTCCCGGGGGACACCCCTTTCAAGCAATCAGCCCCAGCATTTT CASSSRGTPLSSNQPQHF
TRBJ1-2 NA few TRBV5-1 TGCGCCAGCAGCTGGCGAAGCCTTAACTATGGCTACACCTTC CASSWRSLNYGYTF
TRBJ2-5 NA NA TRBV14 TGTGCCAGCAGCCAAGATGCGGGCTGGGAGACCCAGTACTTC CASSQDAGWETQYF
TRBJ2-1 NA many TRBV12-3/TRBV12-4 TGTGCCAGCAGTTTACAGGGTATTCAATACAATGAGCAGTTCTTC CASSLQGIQYNEQFF
TRBJ2-1 TRBD1 few TRBV24-1 TGTGCCACCAGTGAGGGGACAGCCCTCAATGAGCAGTTCTTC CATSEGTALNEQFF
TRBJ1-5 NA few TRBV10-1 TGCGCCAGCAGTGGGGGGCGCGCGCGCGCGGATCAGCCCCAGCATTTT CASSGGRARADQPQHF
TRBJ2-5 NA few TRBV5-1 TGCGCCAGCAGCTTCGACTTGGGATCGGAGACCCAGTACTTC CASSFDLGSETQYF
TRBJ2-5 NA many TRBV7-2 TGTGCCAGCAGCCCCGCGGCGGCTCTACGAGAGACCCAGTACTTC CASSPAAALRETQYF
TRBJ1-1 NA NA TRBV7-9 TGTGCCAGCAGCCCAGACATACCCCTGAACACTGAAGCTTTCTTT CASSPDIPLNTEAFF
TRBJ2-3 NA NA TRBV4-2 TGTGCCAGCAGCCGGGACTCATACACAGATACGCAGTATTTT CASSRDSYTDTQYF
TRBJ1-1 NA many TRBV5-1 TGCGCCAGCAGCTTGGACGTGAACACTGAAGCTTTCTTT CASSLDVNTEAFF
TRBJ2-7 TRBD1 NA TRBV6-5 TGTGCCAGCAGTCACCAAGGGACAGGAACCTACGAGCAGTACTTC CASSHQGTGTYEQYF
TRBJ1-4 NA few TRBV7-9 TGTGCCAGCAGCCCAGGGCGGGCAACTAATGAAAAACTGTTTTTT CASSPGRATNEKLFF
TRBJ1-2 TRBD1 few TRBV7-2 TGTGCCAGCAGCGCGGGACAGGATTTAGGCTACACCTTC CASSAGQDLGYTF
TRBJ1-3 NA NA TRBV4-1 TGCGCCAGCAGCCAAGAAGAGCAACGGAGCTCTGGAAACACCATATATTTT CASSQEEQRSSGNTIYF
TRBJ2-3 TRBD2 few TRBV7-2 TGTGCCAGCAGCCCTCGACTAGCGGGGGTGGGGGCGCAGTATTTT CASSPRLAGVGAQYF
TRBJ2-1 TRBD2 NA TRBV4-2 TGTGCCAGCAGCCTTGAGGAGCGGGGAGAGAATGAGCAGTTCTTC CASSLEERGENEQFF
TRBJ1-1 NA NA TRBV7-2 TGTGCCAGCAGCGGTTGGGGGAACACTGAAGCTTTCTTT CASSGWGNTEAFF
TRBJ2-1 TRBD1 few TRBV10-2 TGCGCCACCAGGGACAGGGAAGATTTATACAATGAGCAGTTCTTC CATRDREDLYNEQFF
TRBJ2-3 NA NA TRBV24-1 TGTGCCACCAGTGATCCCGGGACAACTAGCACAGATACGCAGTATTTT CATSDPGTTSTDTQYF
TRBJ2-1 TRBD1 few TRBV5-1 TGCGCCAGCAGCATCCGGGACAGCTACAATGAGCAGTTCTTC CASSIRDSYNEQFF
TRBJ2-5 NA few TRBV21-1 TGTGCCAGCAGCAAACTGGGACTAGCGGGGGAATTTCGAGTCAATGAGACCCAGTACTTC CASSKLGLAGEFRVNETQYF
TRBJ1-2 NA NA TRBV20-1 TGCAGTGCTAGAGACAGGTTCGGGGGCTATGGCTACACCTTC CSARDRFGGYGYTF
TRBJ2-1 TRBD2 NA TRBV7-2 TGTGCCAGCAGCGACAAGGGACTAGCGACTTACAATGAGCAGTTCTTC CASSDKGLATYNEQFF